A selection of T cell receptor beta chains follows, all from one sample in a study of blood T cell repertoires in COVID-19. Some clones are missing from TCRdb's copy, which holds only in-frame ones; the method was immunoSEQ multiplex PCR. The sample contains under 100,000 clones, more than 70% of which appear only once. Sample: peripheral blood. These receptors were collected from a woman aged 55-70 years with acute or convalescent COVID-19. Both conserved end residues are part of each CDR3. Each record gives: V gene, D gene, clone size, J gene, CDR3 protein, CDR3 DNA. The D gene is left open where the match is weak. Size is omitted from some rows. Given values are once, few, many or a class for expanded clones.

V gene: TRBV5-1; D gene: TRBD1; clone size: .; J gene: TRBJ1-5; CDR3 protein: CASSLGAGGSNQPQHF; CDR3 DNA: TGCGCCAGCAGCTTGGGGGCAGGGGGTAGCAATCAGCCCCAGCATTTT
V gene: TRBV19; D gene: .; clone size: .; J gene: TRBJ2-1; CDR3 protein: CASSGGSGDYNEQFF; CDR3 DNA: TGTGCCAGTAGTGGTGGTAGCGGAGACTACAATGAGCAGTTCTTC
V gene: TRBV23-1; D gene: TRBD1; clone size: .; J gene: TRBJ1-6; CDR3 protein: CASSPTRTPRQGVYNSPLHF; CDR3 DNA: TGCGCCAGCAGTCCGACTCGGACACCCCGCCAGGGGGTATATAATTCACCCCTCCACTTT
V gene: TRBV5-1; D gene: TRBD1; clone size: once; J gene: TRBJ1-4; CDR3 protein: CASSSFDRVEDEKLFF; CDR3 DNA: TGCGCCAGCAGCTCCTTCGACAGGGTGGAGGATGAAAAACTGTTTTTT
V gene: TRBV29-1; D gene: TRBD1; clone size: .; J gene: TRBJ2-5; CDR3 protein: CSVAQGLRQETQYF; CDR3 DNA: TGCAGCGTCGCACAGGGGCTGAGACAAGAGACCCAGTACTTC
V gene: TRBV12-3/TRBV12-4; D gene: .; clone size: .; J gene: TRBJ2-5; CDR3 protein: CASSRTVQETQYF; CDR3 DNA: TGTGCCAGCAGTAGGACTGTTCAAGAGACCCAGTACTTC
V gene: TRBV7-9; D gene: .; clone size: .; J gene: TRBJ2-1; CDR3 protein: CASSLGDEQFF; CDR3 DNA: TGTGCCAGCAGCTTAGGAGATGAGCAGTTCTTC
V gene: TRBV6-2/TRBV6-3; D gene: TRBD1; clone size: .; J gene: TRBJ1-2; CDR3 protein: CASSYRGQGGNYGYTF; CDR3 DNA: TGTGCCAGCAGTTACCGCGGACAGGGAGGGAACTATGGCTACACCTTC
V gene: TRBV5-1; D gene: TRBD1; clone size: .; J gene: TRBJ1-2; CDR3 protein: CASSLVDRGANYGYTF; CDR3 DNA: TGCGCCAGCAGCTTGGTGGACAGGGGTGCCAACTATGGCTACACCTTC
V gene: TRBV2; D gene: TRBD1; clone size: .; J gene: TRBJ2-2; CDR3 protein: CASSVDDRGGTGELFF; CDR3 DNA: TGTGCCAGCAGCGTAGACGACAGGGGGGGGACCGGGGAGCTGTTTTTT
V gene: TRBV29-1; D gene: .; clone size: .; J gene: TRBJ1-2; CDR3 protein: CSVPGQAYPFSHTF; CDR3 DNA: TGCAGCGTCCCTGGTCAGGCCTATCCCTTCTCCCACACCTTC
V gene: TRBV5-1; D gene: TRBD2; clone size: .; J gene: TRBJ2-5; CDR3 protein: CASSFRLAGQETQYF; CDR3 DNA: TGCGCCAGCAGCTTTCGACTAGCGGGGCAAGAGACCCAGTACTTC
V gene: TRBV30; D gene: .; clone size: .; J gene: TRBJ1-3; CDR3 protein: CAWSVRGGAGNTIYF; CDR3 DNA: TGTGCCTGGAGTGTACGGGGGGGCGCGGGAAACACCATATATTTT
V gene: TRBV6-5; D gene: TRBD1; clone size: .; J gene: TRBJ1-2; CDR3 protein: CASSPDRDYGYTF; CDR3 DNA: TGTGCCAGCAGCCCGGACAGGGACTATGGCTACACCTTT